This T cell receptor beta chain was captured by sequencing in a study of T cells in Graves' hyperthyroidism and ophthalmopathy. Ten or more counts support this clonotype. Diagnoses were established using clinical symptoms, serum thyroxine and TRAb, thyroid ultrasound and orbital computed tomography. The V end was cut by 4 bases, the J end by 5 bases, with 15 bases between. Germline assignment: CDR1 SNHLY and CDR2 FYNNEI. CDR3 length: 15 residues. The TCR beta CDR3 regions underwent amplification using RNA transcripts as the source. TCR CDR3 underwent first-round RT-PCR with the HTBI primer set. MiXCR was run by TCRdb on the multiplex PCR reads, yielding one entry per CDR3 protein. Here the sample spans under 350,000 distinct CDR3 sequences, approximately 15% being singletons.

The sequence was obtained from a woman aged 35 to 49 with Graves' hyperthyroidism. The sequenced sample consisted of blood. V usage is TRBV2 and J usage is TRBJ1-5; no clear D. The CDR3 region is CASSGASGSDQPQHF. The CDR3 DNA sequence: TGTGCCAGCAGTGGGGCTTCGGGGTCGGATCAGCCCCAGCATTTT.